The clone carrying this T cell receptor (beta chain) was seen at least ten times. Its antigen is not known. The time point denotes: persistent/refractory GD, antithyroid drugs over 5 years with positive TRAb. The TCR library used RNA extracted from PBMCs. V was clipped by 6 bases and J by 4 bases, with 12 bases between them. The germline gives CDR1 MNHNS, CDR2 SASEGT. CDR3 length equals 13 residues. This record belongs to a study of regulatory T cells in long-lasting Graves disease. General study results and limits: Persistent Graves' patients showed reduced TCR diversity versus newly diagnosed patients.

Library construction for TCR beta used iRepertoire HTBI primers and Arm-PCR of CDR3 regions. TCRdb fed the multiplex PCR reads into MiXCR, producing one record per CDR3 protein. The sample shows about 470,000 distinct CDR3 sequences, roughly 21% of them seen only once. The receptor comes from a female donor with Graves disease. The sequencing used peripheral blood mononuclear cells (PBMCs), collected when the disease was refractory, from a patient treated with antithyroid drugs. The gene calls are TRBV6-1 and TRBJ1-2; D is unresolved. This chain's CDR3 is CASSPTNFYGYTF. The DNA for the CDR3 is TGTGCCAGCAGCCCCACGAACTTCTATGGCTACACCTTC.